The entry below describes one T cell receptor beta chain. Its antigen is unknown. This record comes from a study of blood T cells in healthy people across ages. Overall study results and limits: Unsorted PBMCs ruled out conclusive naive versus antigen-experienced comparison.

The CDR3 is 13 residues long. The use of a sample-barcoded 5' primer and a J-beta primer mix characterized a second PCR of about 7 to 12 cycles. A template-switch adaptor with 12 random nucleotides tagged each cDNA molecule. TCRdb used MiXCR to reprocess the 5' RACE reads, holding one entry per CDR3 protein. Here the sample spans 800,000 to 1,000,000 distinct CDR3 sequences, approximately 49% being singletons. The source is a man between 25 and 39 years old in good health. Sequencing input: blood. The chain recombines TRBV12-3 or TRBV12-4 with TRBJ2-5; D may be TRBD1 (5 bases). The end of the DNA is better explained by TRBJ2-7, so the J call may be wrong. CDR3 residues: CASRDNSLVEQYF. The CDR3 coding sequence is TGTGCCAGCAGGGACAACTCCCTGGTCGAGCAGTACTTC.